This T cell receptor (beta chain) was captured in a study of technical replicates of blood from a few donors. Libraries were prepared by immunoSEQ multiplex PCR; TCRdb keeps only in-frame clonotypes and omits some of them. This table has 70,000 or so clones, about 92% appearing once. The germline V gene has CDR1 MNHNY and CDR2 SVGAGI (reference sequence). V was pared by 8 bases and J by 5 bases, with 8 bases of the junction left unmatched. CDR3 length: 13 amino acids. The source material was T cells isolated from PBMCs. This sequence joins TRBV6-6 and TRBJ2-7; TRBD1 matches at 8 bases. The clonotype comes from a human donor in good health. The CDR3 reads CASGVTGAHEQYF. CDR3 coding DNA: TGTGCCAGCGGAGTGACAGGGGCCCACGAGCAGTACTTC.